These T cell receptor beta chains were read from a single sample in a study of blood T cell repertoires in COVID-19. The assay was immunoSEQ multiplex PCR, and TCRdb's table has in-frame clones only and misses some. The table lists under 200,000 clones, approximately 80% of them singletons. The sequencing sample was made of PBMCs or T cells enriched from blood (not recorded which). Every receptor here comes from an older woman who had recovered from COVID-19. Each CDR3 is given with its conserved first and last residue. The order of the fields is CDR3 DNA, CDR3 protein, D gene, V gene, J gene, clone size. The D gene is left open where the match is weak. Not all rows give a size; the values are once, few, many and, for expanded clones, a class.

DNA: TGTGCCAGCTCACCACCGAAGGGAGCGGGGCAGGTGGATGAGCAGTTCTTC
CDR3: CASSPPKGAGQVDEQFF
D: TRBD2
V: TRBV18
J: TRBJ2-1
size: once

DNA: TGTGCCAGCAGTCGCACTAGCGCCCGGGGTGAGACCCAGTACTTC
CDR3: CASSRTSARGETQYF
D: TRBD2
V: TRBV6-5
J: TRBJ2-5
size: NA

DNA: TGTGCCAGCTCACCCGGGACAGGGGACACCGGGGAGCTGTTTTTT
CDR3: CASSPGTGDTGELFF
D: TRBD1
V: TRBV18
J: TRBJ2-2
size: NA

DNA: TGTGCCAGCAGTTTATTCGAGCGGGAGAAAAGGACAGATACGCAGTATTTT
CDR3: CASSLFEREKRTDTQYF
D: TRBD2
V: TRBV28
J: TRBJ2-3
size: NA

DNA: TGTGCCAGCAGTTACAGGGGTGACGGGGAGCTGTTTTTT
CDR3: CASSYRGDGELFF
D: NA
V: TRBV6-5
J: TRBJ2-2
size: NA

DNA: TGCGCCAGCAGCTTGGACTCAGGGGGGTCCGGGGAGCTGTTTTTT
CDR3: CASSLDSGGSGELFF
D: NA
V: TRBV5-1
J: TRBJ2-2
size: once

DNA: TGTGCCAGCAGTTTATTGGGCAGGCAGTATTTT
CDR3: CASSLLGRQYF
D: NA
V: TRBV27
J: TRBJ2-3
size: NA

DNA: TGTGCCAGCAGCCTCCTTCAGGGGCAGCTGTTTTTT
CDR3: CASSLLQGQLFF
D: NA
V: TRBV3-1/TRBV3-2
J: TRBJ2-2
size: NA

DNA: TGTGCCTGGAGTGTAGAAGGCAGGGGCTCCTATAATTCACCCCTCCACTTT
CDR3: CAWSVEGRGSYNSPLHF
D: NA
V: TRBV30
J: TRBJ1-6
size: NA

DNA: TGTGCCTGGAGGGGAGCGGGGGCTTGGGGGGAGCAGTTCTTC
CDR3: CAWRGAGAWGEQFF
D: TRBD2
V: TRBV30
J: TRBJ2-1
size: NA

DNA: TGTGCCAGCTCGCGTGGGCAGACCTCTGTCGGGGAGCTGTTTTTT
CDR3: CASSRGQTSVGELFF
D: NA
V: TRBV18
J: TRBJ2-2
size: once

DNA: TGTGCCAGCAGCGCGTGGACAGGGGGGGAGGAGCAGTTCTTC
CDR3: CASSAWTGGEEQFF
D: TRBD1
V: TRBV9
J: TRBJ2-1
size: NA

DNA: TGTGCCAGCAGCACAACGACGGAGCTGAACACTGAAGCTTTCTTT
CDR3: CASSTTTELNTEAFF
D: NA
V: TRBV11-1
J: TRBJ1-1
size: NA

DNA: TGCGCCAGCAGGGAGGGACAGGGGATAGGAGGCTATGGCTACACCTTC
CDR3: CASREGQGIGGYGYTF
D: TRBD1
V: TRBV5-1
J: TRBJ1-2
size: NA

DNA: TGTGCCAGCAGCCAAAGTGGGGGGGGCGATTCACCCCTCCACTTT
CDR3: CASSQSGGGDSPLHF
D: NA
V: TRBV7-9
J: TRBJ1-6
size: NA

DNA: TGTGCCAGCAAAAAACAGGGTGGCAGCGATTCACCCCTCCACTTT
CDR3: CASKKQGGSDSPLHF
D: NA
V: TRBV10-3
J: TRBJ1-6
size: NA

DNA: TGTGCCTCGGCGGACAGAATGGCGAATCAGCCCCAGCATTTT
CDR3: CASADRMANQPQHF
D: NA
V: TRBV2
J: TRBJ1-5
size: NA

DNA: TGTGCCAGCAGCGTAGGCGGGGTAGGAGTTGGGGAGCTGTTTTTT
CDR3: CASSVGGVGVGELFF
D: NA
V: TRBV9
J: TRBJ2-2
size: NA

DNA: TGTGCCAGCAGCCAGGCAGGTAGGAAGTACGAGCAGTACTTC
CDR3: CASSQAGRKYEQYF
D: NA
V: TRBV3-1/TRBV3-2
J: TRBJ2-7
size: NA

DNA: TGTGTGCCCCCACCAGCGGGGAACTCAGATACGCAGTATTTT
CDR3: CVPPPAGNSDTQYF
D: TRBD2
V: TRBV6-4
J: TRBJ2-3
size: NA

DNA: TGCGCCAGCAGCTTGATTAATCAGGGGACAGATACGCAGTATTTT
CDR3: CASSLINQGTDTQYF
D: NA
V: TRBV5-1
J: TRBJ2-3
size: NA

DNA: TGCGCCAGCAGCTTACAGGAGGGCGGGGAGCTGTTTTTT
CDR3: CASSLQEGGELFF
D: NA
V: TRBV5-1
J: TRBJ2-2
size: NA

DNA: TGTGCCAGCTCATCAAGCCTCAGCCGGGACAGAAGGGATCAGCCCCAGCATTTT
CDR3: CASSSSLSRDRRDQPQHF
D: TRBD1
V: TRBV18
J: TRBJ1-5
size: NA

DNA: TGTGCCAGCAGGCTCGACAGTAATGAAAAACTGTTTTTT
CDR3: CASRLDSNEKLFF
D: NA
V: TRBV6-5
J: TRBJ1-4
size: NA

DNA: TGTGCCAGCGCAAAGGCTGGGACAGGGAACCACGAGCAGTACTTC
CDR3: CASAKAGTGNHEQYF
D: TRBD1
V: TRBV27
J: TRBJ2-7
size: NA

DNA: TGTGCCAGCAGCGTAGGCCACTCGAACACCGGGGAGCTGTTTTTT
CDR3: CASSVGHSNTGELFF
D: NA
V: TRBV9
J: TRBJ2-2
size: NA

DNA: TGTGCCAGCAGCCCCCCAGGATTGTACGTAGATACGCAGTATTTT
CDR3: CASSPPGLYVDTQYF
D: NA
V: TRBV7-9
J: TRBJ2-3
size: NA

DNA: TGTGCCAGCAGCGAGGACATGATAAATTCACCCCTCCACTTT
CDR3: CASSEDMINSPLHF
D: NA
V: TRBV5-6
J: TRBJ1-6
size: NA

DNA: TGCGCCAGCAGTCTTGGCGGGGTCCCGCAGAACACTGAAGCTTTCTTT
CDR3: CASSLGGVPQNTEAFF
D: NA
V: TRBV5-1
J: TRBJ1-1
size: NA

DNA: TGCGCCAGCAGCTCTGGACAGGACTATGGCTACACCTTC
CDR3: CASSSGQDYGYTF
D: TRBD1
V: TRBV5-1
J: TRBJ1-2
size: few

DNA: TGCGCCAGCAGCTCGCTTGCAACCCTGAGAAGCACAGATACGCAGTATTTT
CDR3: CASSSLATLRSTDTQYF
D: NA
V: TRBV5-1
J: TRBJ2-3
size: NA

DNA: TGTGCCAGCCAGACAGGGAAATACAATGAGCAGTTCTTC
CDR3: CASQTGKYNEQFF
D: TRBD1
V: TRBV19
J: TRBJ2-1
size: NA

DNA: TGTGCCAGCAGCCGGGACAGCCTAGCGCAGTTCTTC
CDR3: CASSRDSLAQFF
D: TRBD1
V: TRBV7-9
J: TRBJ2-1
size: NA

DNA: TGCGCCAGCAGTGACAACCCTACCTACACTGAAGCTTTCTTT
CDR3: CASSDNPTYTEAFF
D: NA
V: TRBV10-1
J: TRBJ1-1
size: few

DNA: TGTGCCAGCAGCCCAACTAGAACGAGCCTACAAGAGACCCAGTACTTC
CDR3: CASSPTRTSLQETQYF
D: NA
V: TRBV9
J: TRBJ2-5
size: NA

DNA: TGTGCCAGCAGCGTAGAATCAGGGGGCACCGGGGAGCTGTTTTTT
CDR3: CASSVESGGTGELFF
D: TRBD1
V: TRBV9
J: TRBJ2-2
size: NA

DNA: TGTGCCAGCAGCTTAGGAGGGCGGAGATCCTACACCTTC
CDR3: CASSLGGRRSYTF
D: NA
V: TRBV7-2
J: TRBJ1-2
size: NA

DNA: TGCAGTGCTAGTGCAGCGGGAGCGTTTGACAATGAGCAGTTCTTC
CDR3: CSASAAGAFDNEQFF
D: TRBD2
V: TRBV20-1
J: TRBJ2-1
size: NA

DNA: TGTGCCAGCCGCCTCTACCTGAGTAATATGAACACTGAAGCTTTCTTT
CDR3: CASRLYLSNMNTEAFF
D: NA
V: TRBV27
J: TRBJ1-1
size: few

DNA: TGTGCCAGCAGTTCAACCGGGACAGGGACGTACTTC
CDR3: CASSSTGTGTYF
D: TRBD1
V: TRBV6-2/TRBV6-3
J: TRBJ2-5
size: NA

DNA: TGCGCCAGCAGTGGGTCCGCCCCAAACCCCACTAGCGAGCAGTACTTC
CDR3: CASSGSAPNPTSEQYF
D: NA
V: TRBV10-1
J: TRBJ2-7
size: NA

DNA: TGTGCCAGCAGTGATACCCCGAGACTAGAGTACAATGAGCAGTTCTTC
CDR3: CASSDTPRLEYNEQFF
D: NA
V: TRBV27
J: TRBJ2-1
size: NA

DNA: TGTGCCAGCAGTTTATTGGCATATCAGTTCTTC
CDR3: CASSLLAYQFF
D: NA
V: TRBV12-3/TRBV12-4
J: TRBJ2-1
size: NA

DNA: TGTGCCTTCGAGGGAGGAAACACCATATATTTT
CDR3: CAFEGGNTIYF
D: NA
V: TRBV30
J: TRBJ1-3
size: NA

DNA: TGTGCCTGGAGTATCCGGGTCAAAGAGACCCAGTACTTC
CDR3: CAWSIRVKETQYF
D: NA
V: TRBV30
J: TRBJ2-5
size: NA

DNA: TGTGCCAGCAGCCAAGCGGGTGTAGAGACCCAGTACTTC
CDR3: CASSQAGVETQYF
D: NA
V: TRBV3-1/TRBV3-2
J: TRBJ2-5
size: NA

DNA: TGTGCCAGCAGCCAATTGACAGGAAACTATGGCTACACCTTC
CDR3: CASSQLTGNYGYTF
D: NA
V: TRBV16
J: TRBJ1-2
size: NA

DNA: TGTGCCAGCAGCTTAGGACAGGTTAACTATGGCTACACCTTC
CDR3: CASSLGQVNYGYTF
D: NA
V: TRBV7-2
J: TRBJ1-2
size: NA

DNA: TGCGCCAGCAGTCCCACGGCTAGCGGATCCTACAATGAGCAGTTCTTC
CDR3: CASSPTASGSYNEQFF
D: TRBD2
V: TRBV10-2
J: TRBJ2-1
size: NA

DNA: TGTGCCAGTGGAGGGGAGTACGAGCAGTACTTC
CDR3: CASGGEYEQYF
D: NA
V: TRBV18
J: TRBJ2-7
size: NA

DNA: TGTGCCAGCAGACAAACAGCGGGAGTTAAACAAGAGACCCAGTACTTC
CDR3: CASRQTAGVKQETQYF
D: TRBD2
V: TRBV7-9
J: TRBJ2-5
size: NA

DNA: TGTGCCAGCGGAAAGGGGGGGGTAACCTACGAGCAGTACTTC
CDR3: CASGKGGVTYEQYF
D: NA
V: TRBV6-5
J: TRBJ2-7
size: NA

DNA: TGCGCCAGCAGCTTGGAACTAGCGGGTTTTTCTTACGAGCAGTACTTC
CDR3: CASSLELAGFSYEQYF
D: TRBD2
V: TRBV5-1
J: TRBJ2-7
size: NA